This TCR beta chain came from a study of tumor-infiltrating lymphocytes in primary liver carcinoma. Study background: Men and women, 30 to 69 years of age, made up the patients.

cDNA specific to TCR beta was made from around 530 ng of total RNA, with a constant-region primer employed for priming. Slightly modified ARM-PCR with three nested multiplex PCR rounds yielded TCR beta libraries. PCR rounds one and two used TRBV1-TRBV30 forward primers with a C-beta reverse primer for around 9 cycles each. TCRdb re-analysed the multiplex PCR reads in MiXCR, keeping a single row per CDR3 protein. Of some 320,000 distinct CDR3 sequences in the sample, 60% to 80% were seen once. In germline, CDR1 is MNHEY, CDR2 SVGEGT. This CDR3 spans 12 amino acids. RNA isolated from unsorted whole blood supplied the blood RNA, with germline DNA also extracted. The sample holds one count of this clonotype. As yet, its antigen is unknown. One base away lies a much larger clone, so this may be a sequencing read error. Findings and limits, study-wide: In tumor-adjacent and tumor-blood pairs, overlap was lower than in tumor region pairs.

This sequence was found in a man in his forties or fifties with primary liver carcinoma and hepatitis B virus infection. The V call is TRBV6-2 or TRBV6-3, the J call TRBJ2-1; tentative D call: TRBD1 (5 bases). The sequenced material came from peripheral blood. In nucleotides, the CDR3 is TGTGCCGGCAGCCACAGGTACAATGAGCAGTTCTTC. It codes for CAGSHRYNEQFF.